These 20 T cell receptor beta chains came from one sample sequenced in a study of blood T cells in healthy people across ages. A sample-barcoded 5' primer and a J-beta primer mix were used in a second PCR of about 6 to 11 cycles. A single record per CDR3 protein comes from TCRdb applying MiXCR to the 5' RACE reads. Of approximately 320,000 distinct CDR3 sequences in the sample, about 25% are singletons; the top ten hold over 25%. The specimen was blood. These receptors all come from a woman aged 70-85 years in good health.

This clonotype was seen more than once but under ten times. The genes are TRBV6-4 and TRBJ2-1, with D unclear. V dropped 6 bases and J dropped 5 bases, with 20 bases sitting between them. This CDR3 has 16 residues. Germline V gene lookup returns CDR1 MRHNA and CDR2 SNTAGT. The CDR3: CASSPLIPINDNEQFF. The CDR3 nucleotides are TGTGCCAGCAGCCCCCTTATCCCGATCAACGACAATGAGCAGTTCTTC.

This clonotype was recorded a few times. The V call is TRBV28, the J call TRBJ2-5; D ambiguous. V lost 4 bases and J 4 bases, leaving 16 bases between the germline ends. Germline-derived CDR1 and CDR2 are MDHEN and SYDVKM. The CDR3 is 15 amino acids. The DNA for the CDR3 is TGTGCCAGCAGTTACCCGGACGGCCAAGGAGAGACCCAGTACTTC. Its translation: CASSYPDGQGETQYF.

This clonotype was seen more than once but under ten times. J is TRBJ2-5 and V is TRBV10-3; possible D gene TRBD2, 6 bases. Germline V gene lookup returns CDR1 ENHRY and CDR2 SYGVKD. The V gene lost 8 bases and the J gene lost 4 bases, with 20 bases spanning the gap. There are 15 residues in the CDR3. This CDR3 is CAISRGQQEGETQYF. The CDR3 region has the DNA TGTGCCATCTCTAGGGGCCAACAGGAGGGAGAGACCCAGTACTTC.

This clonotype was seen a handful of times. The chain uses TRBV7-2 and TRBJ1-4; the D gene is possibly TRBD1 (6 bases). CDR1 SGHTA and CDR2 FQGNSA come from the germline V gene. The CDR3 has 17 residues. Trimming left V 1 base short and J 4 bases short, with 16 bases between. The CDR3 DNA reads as TGTGCCAGCAGCTTAGGGGGCAGGGGCCAAAGTAATGAAAAACTGTTTTTT. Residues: CASSLGGRGQSNEKLFF. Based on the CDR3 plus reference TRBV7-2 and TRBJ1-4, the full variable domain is GAGVSQSPSNKVTEKGKDVELRCDPISGHTALYWYRQSLGQGLEFLIYFQGNSAPDKSGLPSDRFSAERTGGSVSTLTIQRTQQEDSAVYLCASSLGGRGQSNEKLFFGSGTQLSVL.

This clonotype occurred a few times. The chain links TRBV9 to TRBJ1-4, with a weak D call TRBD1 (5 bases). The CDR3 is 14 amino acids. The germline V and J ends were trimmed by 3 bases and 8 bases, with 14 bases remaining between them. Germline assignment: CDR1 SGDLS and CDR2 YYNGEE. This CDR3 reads CASSGGAPKEKLFF. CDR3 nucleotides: TGTGCCAGCAGCGGAGGGGCCCCAAAGGAAAAACTGTTTTTT.

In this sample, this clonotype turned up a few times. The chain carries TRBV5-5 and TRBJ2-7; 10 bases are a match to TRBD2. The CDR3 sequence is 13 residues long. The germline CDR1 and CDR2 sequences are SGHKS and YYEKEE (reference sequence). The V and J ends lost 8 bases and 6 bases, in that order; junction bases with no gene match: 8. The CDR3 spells CASRSSGSSEQYF. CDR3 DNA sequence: TGTGCCAGTCGGTCTAGCGGGAGTAGCGAGCAGTACTTC.

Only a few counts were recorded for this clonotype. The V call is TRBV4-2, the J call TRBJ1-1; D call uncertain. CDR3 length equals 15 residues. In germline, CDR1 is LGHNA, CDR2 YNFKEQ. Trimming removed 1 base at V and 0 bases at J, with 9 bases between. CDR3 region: CASSQGRSMNTEAFF. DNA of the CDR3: TGTGCCAGCAGCCAAGGCCGATCCATGAACACTGAAGCTTTCTTT.

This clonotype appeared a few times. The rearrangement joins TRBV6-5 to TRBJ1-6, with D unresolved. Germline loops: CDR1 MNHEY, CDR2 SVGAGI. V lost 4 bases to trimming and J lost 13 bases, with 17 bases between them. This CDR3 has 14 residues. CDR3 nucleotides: TGTGCCAGCAGTTCTGGGGATCTGTCGGGGCCCCTCCACTTT. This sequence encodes CASSSGDLSGPLHF.

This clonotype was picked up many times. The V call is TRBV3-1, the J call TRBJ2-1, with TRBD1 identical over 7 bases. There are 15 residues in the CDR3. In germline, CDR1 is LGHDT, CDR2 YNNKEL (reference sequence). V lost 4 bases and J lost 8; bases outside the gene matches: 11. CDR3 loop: CASSPTGTQPYEQFF. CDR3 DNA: TGTGCCAGCAGCCCGACAGGGACCCAGCCCTATGAGCAGTTCTTC.

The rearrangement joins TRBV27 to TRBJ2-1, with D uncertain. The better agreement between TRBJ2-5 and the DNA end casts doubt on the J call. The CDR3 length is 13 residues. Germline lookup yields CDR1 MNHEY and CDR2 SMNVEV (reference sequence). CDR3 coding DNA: TGTGCCAGCAGTTTATGGTTCCGAGAGACCCAGTACTTC. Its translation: CASSLWFRETQYF.

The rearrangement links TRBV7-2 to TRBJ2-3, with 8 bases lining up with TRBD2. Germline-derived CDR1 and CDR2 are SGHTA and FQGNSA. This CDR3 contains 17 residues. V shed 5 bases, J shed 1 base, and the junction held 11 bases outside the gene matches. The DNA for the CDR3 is TGTGCCAGCAGCCCAGGGTTGGCGGGAGGTCGCACAGATACGCAGTATTTT. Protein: CASSPGLAGGRTDTQYF.

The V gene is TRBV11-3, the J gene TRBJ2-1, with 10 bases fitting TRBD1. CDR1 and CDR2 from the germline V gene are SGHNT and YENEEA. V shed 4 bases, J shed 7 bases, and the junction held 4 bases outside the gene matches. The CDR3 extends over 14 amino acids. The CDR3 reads CASSWTGGMNEQFF. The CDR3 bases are TGTGCCAGCAGCTGGACAGGGGGTATGAATGAGCAGTTCTTC. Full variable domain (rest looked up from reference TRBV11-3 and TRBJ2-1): EAGVVQSPRYKIIEKKQPVAFWCNPISGHNTLYWYLQNLGQGPELLIRYENEEAVDDSQLPKDRFSAERLKGVDSTLKIQPAELGDSAVYLCASSWTGGMNEQFFGPGTRLTVL.

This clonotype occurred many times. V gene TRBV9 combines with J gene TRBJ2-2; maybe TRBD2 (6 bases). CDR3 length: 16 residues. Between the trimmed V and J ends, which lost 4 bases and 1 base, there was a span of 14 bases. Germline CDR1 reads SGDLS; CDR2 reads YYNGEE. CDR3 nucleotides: TGTGCCAGCAGCCCCAGGGCGGGGATGAACACCGGGGAGCTGTTTTTT. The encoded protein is CASSPRAGMNTGELFF.

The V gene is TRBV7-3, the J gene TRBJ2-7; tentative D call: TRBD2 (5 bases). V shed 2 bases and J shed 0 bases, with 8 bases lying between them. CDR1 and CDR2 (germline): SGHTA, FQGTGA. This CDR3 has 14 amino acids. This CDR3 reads CASSLLAYSYEQYF. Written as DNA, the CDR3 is TGTGCCAGCAGCTTACTAGCCTACTCCTACGAGCAGTACTTC.

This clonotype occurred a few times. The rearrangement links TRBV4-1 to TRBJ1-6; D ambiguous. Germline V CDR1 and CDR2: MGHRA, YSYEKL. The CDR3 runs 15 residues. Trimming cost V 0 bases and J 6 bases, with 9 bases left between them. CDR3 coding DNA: TGCGCCAGCAGCCAAGATCTCGCGGTTAATTCACCCCTCCACTTT. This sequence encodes CASSQDLAVNSPLHF.

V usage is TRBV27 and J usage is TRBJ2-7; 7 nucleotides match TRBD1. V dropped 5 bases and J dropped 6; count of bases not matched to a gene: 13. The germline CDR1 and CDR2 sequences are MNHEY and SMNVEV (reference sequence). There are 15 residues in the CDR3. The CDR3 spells CASSPRQGWGSEQYF. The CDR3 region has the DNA TGTGCCAGCAGTCCAAGACAGGGATGGGGCAGCGAGCAGTACTTC.

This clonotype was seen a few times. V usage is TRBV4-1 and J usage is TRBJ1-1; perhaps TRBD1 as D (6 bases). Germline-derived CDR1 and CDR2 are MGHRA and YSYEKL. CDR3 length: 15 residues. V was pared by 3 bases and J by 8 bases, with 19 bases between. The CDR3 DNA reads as TGCGCCAGCAGCCACGGCGTCCTTACAGGGATCGAAGCTTTCTTT. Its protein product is CASSHGVLTGIEAFF.

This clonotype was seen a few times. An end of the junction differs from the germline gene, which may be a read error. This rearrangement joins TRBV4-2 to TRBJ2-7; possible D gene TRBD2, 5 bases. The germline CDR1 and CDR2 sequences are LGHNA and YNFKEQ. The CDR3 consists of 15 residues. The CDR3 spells CASSLNMEDSHEQYF. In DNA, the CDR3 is TGTGCCAGCAGCCTTAACATGGAGGACTCCCACGAGCAGTACTTC.

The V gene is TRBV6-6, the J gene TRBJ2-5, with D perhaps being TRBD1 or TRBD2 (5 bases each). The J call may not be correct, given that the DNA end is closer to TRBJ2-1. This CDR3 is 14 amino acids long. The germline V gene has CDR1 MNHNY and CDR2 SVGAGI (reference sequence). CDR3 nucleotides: TGTGCCAGCAGTTACTCGAGAGGGGATTATGAGCAGTTCTTC. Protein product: CASSYSRGDYEQFF.

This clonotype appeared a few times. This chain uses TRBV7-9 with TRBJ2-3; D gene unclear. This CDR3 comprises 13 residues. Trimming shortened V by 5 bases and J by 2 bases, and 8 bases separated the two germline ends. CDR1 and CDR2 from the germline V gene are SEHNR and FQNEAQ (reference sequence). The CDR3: CASSERTTDTQYF. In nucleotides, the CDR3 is TGTGCCAGCAGCGAACGTACCACAGATACGCAGTATTTT.